What follows are 10 T cell receptor beta chains derived from one specimen sequenced in a study of tumour-infiltrating T cells in Burkitt lymphoma. The protocol was immunoSEQ multiplex PCR, while the TCRdb copy is restricted to in-frame clones and leaves out a portion. The top ten hold less than 4% of the sample, which has roughly 7,100 clones, about a sixth seen once. The material sequenced was tumor tissue. The receptors were sampled from a human donor with diffuse large B-cell lymphoma.

The genes are TRBV28 and TRBJ1-1, with no clear D. Germline loops: CDR1 MDHEN, CDR2 SYDVKM. V was cut by 2 bases and J by 0 bases, with 10 bases left in between. This CDR3 spans 15 amino acids. CDR3 sequence (DNA): TGTGCCAGCAGTTTAGTTTTCAGCATGAACACTGAAGCTTTCTTT. Translation: CASSLVFSMNTEAFF.

The CDR3 DNA is TGTGCCAGCAGCTCGGGGGGACAGGGCCACGCTGAAGCTTTCTTT. It encodes CASSSGGQGHAEAFF. The chain employs TRBV7-3 and TRBJ1-1; 9 bases match TRBD1. Trimming cost V 4 bases and J 6 bases; bases outside gene matches: 9. The V gene's germline CDR1 is SGHTA and CDR2 FQGTGA. This CDR3 contains 15 residues.

The gene calls are TRBV19 and TRBJ2-1; TRBD2 matches at 14 bases. The CDR3 has 18 amino acids. Per the germline V gene, CDR1 is LNHDA and CDR2 is SQIVND (reference sequence). The V segment lost 9 bases and the J segment 3 bases; nucleotides outside the gene matches: 13. The CDR3 bases are TGTGCCAGCTCTCAGGGGGGACTAGCGGGAGTTCTCTACAATGAGCAGTTCTTC. As protein: CASSQGGLAGVLYNEQFF. Complete variable domain (other parts from reference TRBV19 and TRBJ2-1): DGGITQSPKYLFRKEGQNVTLSCEQNLNHDAMYWYRQDPGQGLRLIYYSQIVNDFQKGDIAEGYSVSREKKESFPLTVTSAQKNPTAFYLCASSQGGLAGVLYNEQFFGPGTRLTVL.

CDR3 sequence reads: CASSLWQEAFF. The CDR3 nucleotides read TGTGCCAGCAGCTTGTGGCAGGAAGCTTTCTTT. The chain couples TRBV11-2 to TRBJ1-1; D is uncertain. CDR3 length: 11 residues. From germline, CDR1 is SGHAT and CDR2 FQNNGV. Trimming shortened V by 3 bases and J by 8 bases, and 7 bases separated the two germline ends.

This clone was detected only a few times. The chain employs TRBV7-9 and TRBJ1-4; TRBD1 is a possible D gene (5 bases). V gave up 7 bases and J gave up 2 bases, with 14 bases separating them. The CDR3 is made up of 15 amino acids. CDR1 is SEHNR, CDR2 FQNEAQ, per germline (reference sequence). CDR3 DNA: TGTGCCAGCAACCCCTTGGGGGGGACTAATGAAAAACTGTTTTTT. Amino acids: CASNPLGGTNEKLFF.

V gene TRBV7-9 combines with J gene TRBJ2-7; unclear D gene. The germline CDR1 and CDR2 sequences are SEHNR and FQNEAQ (reference sequence). The CDR3 is 13 amino acids. Trimming removed 0 bases at V and 3 bases at J, with 6 bases between. The CDR3 region has the DNA TGTGCCAGCAGCTTAGCAGGGAACTACGAGCAGTACTTC. It encodes CASSLAGNYEQYF.

This clone was counted only a few times. CDR3 in DNA: TGTGCCAGCAGCTTGGATGGGTATGGCTACAATGAGCAGTTCTTC. Translation: CASSLDGYGYNEQFF. This chain connects TRBV5-8 to TRBJ2-1; D is uncertain. The CDR3 covers 15 residues. Trimming shortened V by 0 bases and J by 3 bases, and 10 bases separated the two germline ends. Germline lookup yields CDR1 SGHTS and CDR2 YDEGEE. Variable domain in full (rest from reference TRBV5-8 and TRBJ2-1): EAGVTQSPTHLIKTRGQQATLRCSPISGHTSVYWYQQALGLGLQFLLWYDEGEERNRGNFPPRFSGRQFPNYSSELNVNALELEDSALYLCASSLDGYGYNEQFFGPGTRLTVL.

This clone has a handful of counts. The DNA for the CDR3 is TGTGCCTGGAGCGGGTCGGCCGTAGATACGCAGTATTTT. Residues: CAWSGSAVDTQYF. The chain combines TRBV30 with TRBJ2-3; no clear D. The CDR3 runs 13 residues. Trimming cost V 3 bases and J 5 bases, with 12 bases left between them. The germline CDR1 and CDR2 sequences are GTSNPN and SVGIG (reference sequence).

The chain employs TRBV21-1 and TRBJ2-3; the table names TRBD2, a call not compared with the DNA. TRBV21-1 is a recognized pseudogene. This CDR3 region has 16 residues. CDR3 bases: TGTGCCAGCAGCAGACTCTTAGCGGGAGAATTAGATACGCAGTATTTT. Protein: CASSRLLAGELDTQYF.

On this clone itself: Other DNA sequences within the sample encode an identical CDR3. The chain joins TRBV18 to TRBJ2-7; no definite D call. CDR1 is KGHSH and CDR2 is LQKENI in the germline V gene. Trimming shortened V by 0 bases and J by 4 bases, and 10 bases separated the two germline ends. CDR3 length: 14 residues. The CDR3 loop reads CASSPPDTPYEQYF. The CDR3 bases are TGTGCCAGCTCACCACCCGACACCCCGTACGAGCAGTACTTC. The variable domain in full, with the rest retrieved from reference TRBV18 and TRBJ2-7, is NAGVMQNPRHLVRRRGQEARLRCSPMKGHSHVYWYRQLPEEGLKFMVYLQKENIIDESGMPKERFSAEFPKEGPSILRIQQVVRGDSAAYFCASSPPDTPYEQYFGPGTRLTVT.